This T cell receptor beta chain stems from a study of OX40 agonist ivuxolimab in advanced cancers. Profiling relied on immunoSEQ multiplex PCR, and the TCRdb table lists in-frame clones only, not all of them. This table holds around 75,000 clones, 80% to 90% found once. General study findings and limits: CD4+ and CD8+ blood T cells expanded clonally by week 6 at 0.1 to 3.0 mg/kg. The study did not work out the antigen specificity of the expanded peripheral T cells.

Turning to this clone: The antigen remains undetermined.

Germline lookup yields CDR1 SGHDN and CDR2 FVKESK. V lost 3 bases and J 6 bases, leaving 21 bases between the germline ends. The CDR3 has 17 amino acids. The TCR was taken from an adult with an advanced solid tumor such as melanoma, head and neck, liver or kidney cancer. V and J are TRBV14 and TRBJ2-1; TRBD2 might be the D (7 bases). The input for sequencing was CD4+ or CD8+ T cells sorted from blood, taken in a trial of the OX40 agonist ivuxolimab. CDR3 nucleotides: TGTGCCAGCAGCCAGTTTACAGGGACTACTTTGGGCAATGAGCAGTTCTTC. Residues: CASSQFTGTTLGNEQFF.